The 14 T cell receptor beta chains listed next were all sequenced from one sample in a study. Adaptor-ligated barcode primers were used to amplify TRBV12-4/TRBJ1-2 clonotypes. TCRdb reprocessed the multiplex PCR reads via MiXCR and lists one record per CDR3 protein. The sample yields fewer than 950 distinct CDR3 sequences, around 28% seen once. The sample taken for sequencing was memory CD4+ T cells sorted from blood. Subset specified: memory CD4+ T cells, CD4+CD45RO+CD25-. The receptors were sampled from a female donor with breast cancer.

The CDR3 spells CASSPGQLPYGYTF. CDR3 DNA sequence: TGTGCCAGCAGTCCCGGACAGTTACCCTATGGCTACACCTTC. The genes are TRBV12-3 or TRBV12-4 and TRBJ1-2; possibly TRBD1 for D (6 bases). CDR3 size: 14 residues. Trimming removed 5 bases at V and 4 bases at J, with 14 bases between.

This rearrangement joins TRBV12-3 or TRBV12-4 to TRBJ1-2; the D is unclear. V dropped 0 bases and J dropped 3 bases, with 2 bases sitting between them. The CDR3 totals 12 residues. This chain's CDR3 is CASSLADYGYTF. CDR3 nucleotide sequence: TGTGCCAGCAGTTTAGCCGACTATGGCTACACCTTC.

This clonotype is labeled as large. The chain combines TRBV12-3 or TRBV12-4 with TRBJ1-2; TRBD1 might be the D (5 bases). The V end lost 3 bases, the J end lost 6 bases, and 11 bases lay between the germline ends. CDR3 length: 13 amino acids. CDR3 nucleotide sequence: TGTGCCAGCAGTTTGGGGCGGGGTGATGGCTACACCTTC. This encodes CASSLGRGDGYTF.

The V call is TRBV12-3 or TRBV12-4, the J call TRBJ1-2, with D possibly matching TRBD1 (5 bases). This CDR3 region has 16 residues. V lost 3 bases, J lost 0 bases, and 14 bases lay in between. CDR3 residues: CASSLQGSLTNYGYTF. CDR3 DNA: TGTGCCAGCAGTTTGCAGGGATCCCTCACTAACTATGGCTACACCTTC.

Written as DNA, the CDR3 is TGTGCCAGCAGTTTCCGGGACAGGGGATATGGCTACACCTTC. Translated, it gives CASSFRDRGYGYTF. The V call is TRBV12-3 or TRBV12-4, the J call TRBJ1-2; 10 nucleotides match TRBD1. V dropped 3 bases and J dropped 5; count of bases not matched to a gene: 3. The CDR3 length is 14 residues.

This sequence joins TRBV12-3 or TRBV12-4 and TRBJ1-2, with 10 bases identical to TRBD1. The ends lost 5 bases at V and 4 bases at J; junction bases unmatched: 7. This CDR3 region has 15 residues. In DNA, the CDR3 is TGTGCCAGCAGTCCCGGGACAGGGGACGTCTATGGCTACACCTTC. Amino acids: CASSPGTGDVYGYTF.

The chain carries TRBV12-3 or TRBV12-4 and TRBJ1-2; D is undetermined. Deletions cut 5 bases from V and 4 bases from J, with 11 bases between. There are 13 residues in the CDR3. The CDR3 DNA is TGTGCCAGCAGTGTGCAGATCAGCTATGGCTACACCTTC. Translating it yields CASSVQISYGYTF.

Judged by abundance, this clonotype is large. The V and J genes are TRBV12-3 or TRBV12-4 and TRBJ1-2; D remains ambiguous. V gave up 5 bases and J gave up 6 bases, with 10 bases separating them. The CDR3 length is 12 residues. CDR3 loop: CASSEASDGYTF. In DNA, the CDR3 is TGTGCCAGCAGTGAGGCCTCGGATGGCTACACCTTC.

The V call is TRBV12-3 or TRBV12-4, the J call TRBJ1-2; D not certain. This CDR3 spans 12 amino acids. V lost 6 bases and J lost 9, with 14 bases in between. CDR3 nucleotide sequence: TGTGCCAGCAGACGTAAGTCTAGGAGCTACACCTTC. Amino acid sequence: CASRRKSRSYTF.

The V call is TRBV12-3 or TRBV12-4, the J call TRBJ1-2; no clear D gene. CDR3 size: 12 residues. Trimming shortened V by 6 bases and J by 5 bases, and 10 bases separated the two germline ends. The CDR3 DNA follows: TGTGCCAGCAGCCGCGGGCAATATGGCTACACCTTC. It translates to CASSRGQYGYTF.

V gene TRBV12-3 or TRBV12-4 combines with J gene TRBJ1-2; no reliable D call. The ends were cut back, 3 bases at V and 3 bases at J, with 8 bases in the middle. There are 13 residues in the CDR3. CDR3 nucleotide sequence: TGTGCCAGCAGTTTGGAGCAGGACTATGGCTACACCTTC. Its translation is CASSLEQDYGYTF.

This clonotype qualifies as medium-sized. The V call is TRBV12-3 or TRBV12-4, the J call TRBJ1-2; D is perhaps TRBD1 (5 bases). This CDR3 region has 13 residues. The V and J ends lost 4 bases and 6 bases respectively, with 12 bases between them. The CDR3: CASSSQGANGYTF. Here the CDR3 DNA reads TGTGCCAGCAGTTCCCAGGGCGCAAATGGCTACACCTTC.

This clonotype is categorized as large. This chain joins TRBV12-3 or TRBV12-4 and TRBJ1-2; the D is unclear. This CDR3 comprises 12 residues. The V end lost 6 bases, the J end lost 8 bases, and 13 bases lay between the germline ends. In DNA form, the CDR3 reads TGTGCCAGCAGACTAAGTCTAGGAGGCTACACCTTC. Translating gives CASRLSLGGYTF.

V and J are TRBV12-3 or TRBV12-4 and TRBJ1-2, with D perhaps matching TRBD1 (5 bases). The V end lost 1 base, the J end lost 8 bases, and 14 bases lay between the germline ends. CDR3 size: 14 residues. This CDR3 is CASSLGQGLRGYTF. The CDR3 DNA reads as TGTGCCAGCAGTTTAGGGCAGGGCCTCAGGGGCTACACCTTC.